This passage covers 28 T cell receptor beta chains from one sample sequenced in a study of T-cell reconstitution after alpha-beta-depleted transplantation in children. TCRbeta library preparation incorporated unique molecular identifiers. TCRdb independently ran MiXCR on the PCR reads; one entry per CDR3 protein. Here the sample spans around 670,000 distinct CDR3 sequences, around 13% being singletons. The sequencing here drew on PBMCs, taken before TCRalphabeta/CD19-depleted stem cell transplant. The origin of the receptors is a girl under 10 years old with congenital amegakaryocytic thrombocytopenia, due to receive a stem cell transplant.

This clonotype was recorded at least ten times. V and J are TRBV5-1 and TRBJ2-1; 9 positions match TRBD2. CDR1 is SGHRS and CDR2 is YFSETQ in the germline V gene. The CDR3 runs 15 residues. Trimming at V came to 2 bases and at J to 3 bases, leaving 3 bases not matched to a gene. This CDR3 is CASSFGGRDYNEQFF. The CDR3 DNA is TGCGCCAGCAGCTTCGGCGGGAGGGACTACAATGAGCAGTTCTTC.

For the CDR3, the DNA is TGCAGCGTTGGAATGCAGACATCCCTGAGCTCCTACGAGCAGTACTTC. Its protein is CSVGMQTSLSSYEQYF. This sequence joins TRBV29-1 and TRBJ2-7; D unclear. Germline lookup yields CDR1 SQVTM and CDR2 ANQGSEA. This CDR3 spans 16 amino acids. Trimming cost V 4 bases and J 0 bases, with 19 bases left between them.

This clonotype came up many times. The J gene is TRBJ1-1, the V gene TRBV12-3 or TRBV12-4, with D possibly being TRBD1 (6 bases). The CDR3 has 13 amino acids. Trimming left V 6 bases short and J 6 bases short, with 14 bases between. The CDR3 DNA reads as TGTGCCAGCAGATACAGGGCAGGAGCTGAAGCTTTCTTT. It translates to CASRYRAGAEAFF.

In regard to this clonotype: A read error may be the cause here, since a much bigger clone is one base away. CDR3 protein: CAQIAAELSYEQCF. In DNA form, the CDR3 reads TGTGCCCAGATCGCGGCGGAGTTAAGCTACGAGCAGTGCTTC. The chain employs TRBV15 and TRBJ2-7; D unclear. Germline V gene data show CDR1 as LNHNV and CDR2 as YYDKDF (reference sequence). The CDR3 has 14 residues.

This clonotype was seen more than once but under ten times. CDR3 DNA sequence: TGTGCCAGCAGCCATGGTAGCGGGGGCATTACTTCACCCCTCCACTTT. Translated: CASSHGSGGITSPLHF. The rearrangement links TRBV3-1 to TRBJ1-6; a weak D match, TRBD1 (6 bases). The V and J ends lost 3 bases and 9 bases respectively, with 18 bases between them. The CDR3 runs 16 residues. Germline V CDR1 and CDR2: LGHDT, YNNKEL (reference sequence).

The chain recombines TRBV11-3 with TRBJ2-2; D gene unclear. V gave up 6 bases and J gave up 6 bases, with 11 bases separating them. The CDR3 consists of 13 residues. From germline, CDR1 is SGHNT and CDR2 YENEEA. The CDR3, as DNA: TGTGCCAGCAGTGACCAGCTTCCCGGGGAGCTGTTTTTT. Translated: CASSDQLPGELFF.

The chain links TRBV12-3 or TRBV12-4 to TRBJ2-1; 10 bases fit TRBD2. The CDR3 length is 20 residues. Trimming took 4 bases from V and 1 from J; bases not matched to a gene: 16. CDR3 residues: CASSSPGLATSFGSYNEQFF. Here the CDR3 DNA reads TGTGCCAGCAGTTCGCCGGGACTAGCGACCTCCTTTGGGTCCTACAATGAGCAGTTCTTC.

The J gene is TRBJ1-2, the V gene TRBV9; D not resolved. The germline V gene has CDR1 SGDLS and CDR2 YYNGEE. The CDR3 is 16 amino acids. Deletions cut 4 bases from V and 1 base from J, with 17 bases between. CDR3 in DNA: TGTGCCAGCAGCCCCAGGACCCGAGATGATAACTATGGCTACACCTTC. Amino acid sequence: CASSPRTRDDNYGYTF.

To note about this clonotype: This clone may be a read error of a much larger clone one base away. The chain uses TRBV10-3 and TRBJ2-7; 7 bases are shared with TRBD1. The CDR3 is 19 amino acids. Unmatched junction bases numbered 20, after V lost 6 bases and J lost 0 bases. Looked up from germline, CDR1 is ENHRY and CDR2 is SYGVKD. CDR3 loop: CAIRVAAIGGGFSSYEQYF. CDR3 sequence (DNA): TGTGCCATCAGAGTCGCCGCGATAGGGGGCGGTTTTAGCTCCTACGAGCAGTACTTC.

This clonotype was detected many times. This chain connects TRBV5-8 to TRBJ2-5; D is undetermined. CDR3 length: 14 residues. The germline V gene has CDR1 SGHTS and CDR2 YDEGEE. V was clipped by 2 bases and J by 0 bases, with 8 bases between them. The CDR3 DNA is TGTGCCAGCAGCTTTACACAGAACCAAGAGACCCAGTACTTC. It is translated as CASSFTQNQETQYF.

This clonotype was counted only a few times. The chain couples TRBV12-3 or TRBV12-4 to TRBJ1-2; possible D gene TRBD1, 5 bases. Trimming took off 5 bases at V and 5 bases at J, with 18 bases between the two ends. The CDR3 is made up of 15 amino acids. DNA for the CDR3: TGTGCCAGCAGTCCCGATTCGGGGAGGGGATATGGCTACACCTTC. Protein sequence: CASSPDSGRGYGYTF.

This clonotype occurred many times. CDR3 loop: CASSFHYEQYF. In nucleotides, the CDR3 is TGTGCCAGCAGTTTTCACTACGAGCAGTACTTC. The J gene is TRBJ2-7, the V gene TRBV12-3 or TRBV12-4; no definite D call. The CDR3 sequence is 11 residues long. The V end was cut by 3 bases, the J end by 3 bases, with 3 bases between.

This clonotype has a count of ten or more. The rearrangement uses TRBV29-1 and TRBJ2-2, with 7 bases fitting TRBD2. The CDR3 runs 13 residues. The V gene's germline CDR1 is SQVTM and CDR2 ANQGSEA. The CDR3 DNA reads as TGCAGTGGGAGGGGTCGGGACACCGGGGAGCTGTTTTTT. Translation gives CSGRGRDTGELFF.

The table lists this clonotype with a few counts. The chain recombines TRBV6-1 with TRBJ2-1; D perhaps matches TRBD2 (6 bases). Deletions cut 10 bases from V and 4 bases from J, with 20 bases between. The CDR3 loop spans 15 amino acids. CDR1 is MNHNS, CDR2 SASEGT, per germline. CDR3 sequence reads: CATEGGLFLYNEQFF. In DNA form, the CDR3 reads TGTGCCACCGAAGGAGGACTATTCTTATACAATGAGCAGTTCTTC.

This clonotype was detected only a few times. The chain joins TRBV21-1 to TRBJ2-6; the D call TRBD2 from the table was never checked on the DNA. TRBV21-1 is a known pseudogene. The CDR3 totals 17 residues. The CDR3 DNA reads TGTGCCAGCAGCAAAGCAACCGGGAGTACAGGGGCCAACGTCCTGACTTTC. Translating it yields CASSKATGSTGANVLTF.

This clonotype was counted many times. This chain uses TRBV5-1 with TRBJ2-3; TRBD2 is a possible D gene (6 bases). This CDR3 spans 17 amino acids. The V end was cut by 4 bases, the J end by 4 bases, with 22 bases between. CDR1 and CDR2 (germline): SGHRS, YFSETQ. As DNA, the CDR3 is TGCGCCAGCAGCGGGACCGGGACTTCTTACGACGCAGATACGCAGTATTTT. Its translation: CASSGTGTSYDADTQYF.

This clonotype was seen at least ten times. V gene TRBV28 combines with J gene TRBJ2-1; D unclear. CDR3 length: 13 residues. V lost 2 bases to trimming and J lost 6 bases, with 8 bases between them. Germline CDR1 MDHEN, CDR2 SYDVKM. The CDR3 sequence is CASSLMGSNEQFF. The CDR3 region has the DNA TGTGCCAGCAGTTTAATGGGAAGCAATGAGCAGTTCTTC.

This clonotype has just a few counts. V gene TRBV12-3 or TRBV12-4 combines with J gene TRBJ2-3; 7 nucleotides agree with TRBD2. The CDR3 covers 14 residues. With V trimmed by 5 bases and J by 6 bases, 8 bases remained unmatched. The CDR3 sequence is CASSPSGQGDTQYF. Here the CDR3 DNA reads TGTGCCAGCAGTCCTAGCGGACAAGGGGATACGCAGTATTTT.

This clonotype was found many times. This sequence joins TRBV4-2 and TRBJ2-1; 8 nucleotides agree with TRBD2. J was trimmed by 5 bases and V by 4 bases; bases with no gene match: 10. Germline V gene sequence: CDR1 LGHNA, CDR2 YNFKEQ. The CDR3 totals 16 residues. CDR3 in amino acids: CASSPLTGTRDNEQFF. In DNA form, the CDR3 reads TGTGCCAGCAGCCCTTTAACCGGGACTAGGGACAATGAGCAGTTCTTC.

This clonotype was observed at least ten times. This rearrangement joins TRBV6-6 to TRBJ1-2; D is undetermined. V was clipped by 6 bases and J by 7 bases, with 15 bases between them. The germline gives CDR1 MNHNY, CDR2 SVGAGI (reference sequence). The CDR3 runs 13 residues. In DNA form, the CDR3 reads TGTGCCAGCAGCCGCGACCCTACGGGTGGCTACACCTTC. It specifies CASSRDPTGGYTF.

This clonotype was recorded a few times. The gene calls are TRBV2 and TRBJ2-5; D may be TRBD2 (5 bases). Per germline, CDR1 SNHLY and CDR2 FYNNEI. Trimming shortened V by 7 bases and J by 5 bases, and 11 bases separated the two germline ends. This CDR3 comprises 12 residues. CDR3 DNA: TGTGCCAGCAATGAGGGATCGGAGACCCAGTACTTC. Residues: CASNEGSETQYF.

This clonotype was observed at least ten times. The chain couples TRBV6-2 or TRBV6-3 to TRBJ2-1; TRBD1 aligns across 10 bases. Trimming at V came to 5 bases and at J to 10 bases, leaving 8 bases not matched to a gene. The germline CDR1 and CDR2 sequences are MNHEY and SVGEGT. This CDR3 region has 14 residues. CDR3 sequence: CASSIGQGVGEQFF. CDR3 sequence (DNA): TGTGCCAGCAGTATCGGACAGGGGGTGGGGGAGCAGTTCTTC.

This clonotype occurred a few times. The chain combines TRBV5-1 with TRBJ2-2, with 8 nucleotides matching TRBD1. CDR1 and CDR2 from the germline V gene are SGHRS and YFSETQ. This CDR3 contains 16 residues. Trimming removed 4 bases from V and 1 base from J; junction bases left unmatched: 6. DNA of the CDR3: TGCGCCAGCAGCCCCTCCGGGACAGGGAACACCGGGGAGCTGTTTTTT. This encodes CASSPSGTGNTGELFF. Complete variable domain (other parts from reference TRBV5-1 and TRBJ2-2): KAGVTQTPRYLIKTRGQQVTLSCSPISGHRSVSWYQQTPGQGLQFLFEYFSETQRNKGNFPGRFSGRQFSNSRSEMNVSTLELGDSALYLCASSPSGTGNTGELFFGEGSRLTVL.

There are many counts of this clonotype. The CDR3 sequence: CASTTFTRLGPTYNEQFF. CDR3 sequence (DNA): TGTGCCAGCACCACCTTTACACGGCTAGGCCCGACCTACAATGAGCAGTTCTTC. The chain combines TRBV6-2 or TRBV6-3 with TRBJ2-1; D is unclear. V was shortened by 7 bases and J by 2 bases, with 24 bases between the two germline ends. The germline gives CDR1 MNHEY, CDR2 SVGEGT. The CDR3 runs to 18 residues.

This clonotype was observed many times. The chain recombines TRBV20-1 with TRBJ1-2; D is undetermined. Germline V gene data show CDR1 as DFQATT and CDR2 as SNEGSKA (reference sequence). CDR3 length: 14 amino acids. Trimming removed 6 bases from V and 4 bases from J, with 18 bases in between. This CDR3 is CSASRVSGPYGYTF. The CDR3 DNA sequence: TGCAGTGCCTCTCGGGTCTCTGGCCCCTATGGCTACACCTTC.

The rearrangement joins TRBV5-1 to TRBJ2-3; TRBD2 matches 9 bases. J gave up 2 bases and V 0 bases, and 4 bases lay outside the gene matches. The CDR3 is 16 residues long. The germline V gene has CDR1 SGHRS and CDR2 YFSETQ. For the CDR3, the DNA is TGCGCCAGCAGCTTGGCGGCGGGAGGGCTCACAGATACGCAGTATTTT. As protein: CASSLAAGGLTDTQYF.

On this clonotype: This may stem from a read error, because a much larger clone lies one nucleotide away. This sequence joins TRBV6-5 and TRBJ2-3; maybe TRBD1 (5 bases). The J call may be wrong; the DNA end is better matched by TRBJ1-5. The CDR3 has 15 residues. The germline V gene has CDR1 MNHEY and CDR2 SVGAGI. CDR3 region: CASSSTGLAGDTQHF. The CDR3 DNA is TGTGCCAGCAGTTCGACGGGACTAGCGGGAGATACGCAGCATTTT.

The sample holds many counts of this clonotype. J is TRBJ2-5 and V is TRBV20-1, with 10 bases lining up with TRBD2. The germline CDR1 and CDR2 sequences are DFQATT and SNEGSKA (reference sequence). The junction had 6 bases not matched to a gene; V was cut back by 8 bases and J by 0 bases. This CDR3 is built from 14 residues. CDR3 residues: CSSLAGADQETQYF. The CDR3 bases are TGCAGTAGTCTAGCGGGAGCAGACCAAGAGACCCAGTACTTC.